This passage covers 24 T cell receptor beta chains from one sample sequenced in a study of cytomegalovirus exposure and HLA in healthy donors. Clones were sequenced by immunoSEQ multiplex PCR, and TCRdb holds only the in-frame ones, with some missing. The sample holds 71,000 or so clones, approximately 95% seen once. Specimen: PBMCs. Every receptor here comes from a woman aged 18 to 35 in good health and CMV-seropositive.

The chain couples TRBV27 to TRBJ1-1; no definite D call. V lost 3 bases, J lost 7 bases, and 9 bases lay in between. CDR3 length equals 12 residues. CDR1 and CDR2 from the germline V gene are MNHEY and SMNVEV (reference sequence). The CDR3 loop reads CASSFIRGEAFF. The CDR3 nucleotides read TGTGCCAGCAGTTTCATCCGGGGTGAAGCTTTCTTT.

V gene TRBV27 combines with J gene TRBJ1-5, with 8 bases lining up with TRBD1. The ends lost 5 bases at V and 9 bases at J; junction bases unmatched: 6. Germline V CDR1 and CDR2: MNHEY, SMNVEV (reference sequence). This CDR3 has 13 amino acids. CDR3 amino acids: CASSPGQVPPQHF. CDR3 in DNA: TGTGCCAGCAGTCCGGGACAGGTCCCGCCCCAGCATTTT.

The V call is TRBV28, the J call TRBJ1-4, with D tentatively TRBD1 (5 bases). Deletions cut 6 bases from V and 11 bases from J, with 16 bases between. The CDR3 loop spans 13 amino acids. The germline gives CDR1 MDHEN, CDR2 SYDVKM. CDR3 amino acids: CASRTLREYKLFF. Here the CDR3 DNA reads TGTGCCAGCAGGACCCTCAGGGAATACAAACTGTTTTTT.

This clone occurred once. The rearrangement joins TRBV27 to TRBJ2-3, with D hard to call. V lost 4 bases and J lost 6, with 11 bases in between. The germline CDR1 and CDR2 sequences are MNHEY and SMNVEV (reference sequence). The CDR3 runs 13 residues. DNA for the CDR3: TGTGCCAGCAGTTCCCTCTTTTTGGATACGCAGTATTTT. This translates into CASSSLFLDTQYF.

V is TRBV30 and J is TRBJ2-2; 7 bases are a match to TRBD1. V lost 2 bases and J lost 6; bases outside the gene matches: 9. Germline CDR1 GTSNPN, CDR2 SVGIG (reference sequence). The CDR3 loop spans 15 amino acids. Here the CDR3 DNA reads TGTGCCTGGAGTAGGACAGGATCTGACGCCGGGGAGCTGTTTTTT. The encoded protein is CAWSRTGSDAGELFF.

The CDR3 DNA is TGCGCCAGCAGCCCGCGACAGGGACCCACCGGGGAGCTGTTTTTT. This codes for CASSPRQGPTGELFF. The chain joins TRBV5-1 to TRBJ2-2; 7 nucleotides match TRBD1. The CDR3 totals 15 residues. Per germline, CDR1 SGHRS and CDR2 YFSETQ. The V segment lost 4 bases and the J segment 4 bases; nucleotides outside the gene matches: 7.

This chain joins TRBV28 and TRBJ2-6; the D gene is possibly TRBD1 (6 bases). This CDR3 region has 16 residues. Germline V gene sequence: CDR1 MDHEN, CDR2 SYDVKM. Trimming took 3 bases from V and 4 from J, leaving 13 bases between them. DNA of the CDR3: TGTGCCAGCAGTTTGCAGGGGAACTCAGGGGCCAACGTCCTGACTTTC. This translates into CASSLQGNSGANVLTF.

This chain uses TRBV7-2 with TRBJ1-1, with unresolved D. Germline V lookup: CDR1 SGHTA, CDR2 FQGNSA. V was pared by 1 base and J by 0 bases, with 3 bases between. The CDR3 is 13 residues long. CDR3 in amino acids: CASSLELNTEAFF. The CDR3 region has the DNA TGTGCCAGCAGCTTAGAGCTGAACACTGAAGCTTTCTTT. The full variable domain, completed using reference TRBV7-2 and TRBJ1-1, is GAGVSQSPSNKVTEKGKDVELRCDPISGHTALYWYRQSLGQGLEFLIYFQGNSAPDKSGLPSDRFSAERTGGSVSTLTIQRTQQEDSAVYLCASSLELNTEAFFGQGTRLTVV.

This clone has only a few counts. The chain joins TRBV6-1 to TRBJ2-7, with a possible D match to TRBD2 (5 bases). V gave up 6 bases and J gave up 3 bases, with 15 bases separating them. Germline lookup yields CDR1 MNHNS and CDR2 SASEGT. The CDR3 consists of 14 residues. The CDR3 DNA follows: TGTGCCAGCAGGGACCGTGAGAGGGTCTACGAGCAGTACTTC. It yields the protein CASRDRERVYEQYF.

V is TRBV15 and J is TRBJ2-5, with TRBD1 identical over 8 bases. With 0 bases clipped from V and 4 bases from J, the junction kept 7 bases outside the gene matches. Germline CDR1 reads LNHNV; CDR2 reads YYDKDF (reference sequence). This CDR3 contains 16 residues. CDR3 DNA sequence: TGTGCCACCAGCAGAGACCAGGGGGCAAGAGGAGAGACCCAGTACTTC. Protein: CATSRDQGARGETQYF.

The V call is TRBV28, the J call TRBJ1-1, with D unresolved. This CDR3 spans 11 amino acids. Looked up from germline, CDR1 is MDHEN and CDR2 is SYDVKM. The V and J ends lost 10 bases and 0 bases respectively, with 6 bases between them. The CDR3 region has the DNA TGTGCCACCCGGGTGAACACTGAAGCTTTCTTT. Its protein is CATRVNTEAFF.

The CDR3 region has the DNA TGTGCCAGCAGTGCTAGCGGGAGACGGACAGATACGCAGTATTTT. Protein product: CASSASGRRTDTQYF. The chain couples TRBV11-2 to TRBJ2-3; 10 bases fit TRBD2. Germline CDR1 reads SGHAT; CDR2 reads FQNNGV. The CDR3 covers 15 residues. The trim removed 6 bases at V and 3 bases at J, leaving 6 bases unmatched.

The chain recombines TRBV2 with TRBJ2-1; 9 bases are a match to TRBD2. The CDR3 has 16 residues. Per the germline V gene, CDR1 is SNHLY and CDR2 is FYNNEI. The J segment lost 12 bases and the V segment lost 7 bases, leaving 19 bases of the junction unmatched. CDR3 amino acids: CASMASGTSYSDWQFF. CDR3 sequence (DNA): TGTGCCAGCATGGCTAGCGGGACCTCTTATTCCGACTGGCAGTTCTTC. The variable domain in full, with the rest retrieved from reference TRBV2 and TRBJ2-1, is EPEVTQTPSHQVTQMGQEVILRCVPISNHLYFYWYRQILGQKVEFLVSFYNNEISEKSEIFDDQFSVERPDGSNFTLKIRSTKLEDSAMYFCASMASGTSYSDWQFFGPGTRLTVL.

This clone was counted between two and nine times. The chain has TRBV7-3 and TRBJ2-2; 7 bases align to TRBD2. The CDR3 runs 15 residues. Germline values: CDR1 SGHTA, CDR2 FQGTGA. Trimming cost V 0 bases and J 5 bases; bases outside gene matches: 3. The CDR3 here is CASSLTGEGTGELFF. The CDR3 DNA reads as TGTGCCAGCAGCTTAACAGGGGAGGGAACCGGGGAGCTGTTTTTT.

V and J are TRBV19 and TRBJ1-1, with D uncertain. This CDR3 is 13 amino acids long. The germline gives CDR1 LNHDA, CDR2 SQIVND (reference sequence). V lost 4 bases and J lost 6, with 12 bases in between. CDR3 sequence reads: CASSTEVGAEAFF. CDR3 nucleotides: TGTGCCAGTAGTACAGAGGTGGGAGCTGAAGCTTTCTTT.

The chain joins TRBV28 to TRBJ2-7, with a tentative D call TRBD2 (5 bases). V was clipped by 5 bases and J by 3 bases, with 11 bases between them. Germline CDR1 and CDR2: MDHEN and SYDVKM. There are 13 residues in the CDR3. CDR3 sequence: CASSPDGLYEQYF. The CDR3 DNA reads TGTGCCAGCAGTCCGGACGGACTCTACGAGCAGTACTTC.

The chain carries TRBV7-2 and TRBJ2-3; 9 bases map to TRBD2. V dropped 3 bases and J dropped 1; count of bases not matched to a gene: 2. Germline assignment: CDR1 SGHTA and CDR2 FQGNSA. This CDR3 is built from 15 residues. CDR3 DNA: TGTGCCAGCAGCTTGACTAGCGGCCGCACAGATACGCAGTATTTT. The encoded protein is CASSLTSGRTDTQYF.

The genes are TRBV4-3 and TRBJ2-3; D may be TRBD2 (6 bases). V was cut by 0 bases and J by 0 bases, with 16 bases left in between. The CDR3 runs to 18 residues. Germline V gives CDR1 LGHNA, CDR2 YSLEER. In DNA, the CDR3 is TGCGCCAGCAGCCAAGAGGCGGTAGCGGCATCTAGCACAGATACGCAGTATTTT. Translating gives CASSQEAVAASSTDTQYF.

The V call is TRBV9, the J call TRBJ1-1; no clear D gene. CDR3 length: 14 amino acids. The germline V gene has CDR1 SGDLS and CDR2 YYNGEE. V was trimmed by 2 bases and J by 1 base, leaving 9 bases between them. The CDR3 region is CASSVSLRNTEAFF. DNA of the CDR3: TGTGCCAGCAGCGTGTCCTTGAGGAACACTGAAGCTTTCTTT.

The gene calls are TRBV4-3 and TRBJ1-2; 7 nucleotides match TRBD1. The CDR3 sequence is 15 residues long. Germline assignment: CDR1 LGHNA and CDR2 YSLEER. The V gene end was trimmed by 5 bases and the J gene end by 6 bases; junction bases not matched to a gene: 12. CDR3 protein: CASSGRDSFSDGYTF. The CDR3 bases are TGCGCCAGCAGCGGCCGGGACAGCTTCTCCGATGGCTACACCTTC.

The chain combines TRBV5-1 with TRBJ2-1, with D possibly TRBD2 on 6 matching bases. Trimming took off 6 bases at V and 7 bases at J, with 29 bases between the two ends. The CDR3 spans 18 residues. Germline V gene data show CDR1 as SGHRS and CDR2 as YFSETQ. The CDR3 is CASTPSGRALRRLNEQFF. In DNA, the CDR3 is TGCGCCAGCACCCCGAGCGGGCGTGCCCTCCGCCGCCTAAATGAGCAGTTCTTC. Supplemented by reference TRBV5-1 and TRBJ2-1, the full variable domain reads KAGVTQTPRYLIKTRGQQVTLSCSPISGHRSVSWYQQTPGQGLQFLFEYFSETQRNKGNFPGRFSGRQFSNSRSEMNVSTLELGDSALYLCASTPSGRALRRLNEQFFGPGTRLTVL.

This chain links TRBV11-2 with TRBJ2-1; 8 nucleotides agree with TRBD2. This CDR3 is 15 amino acids long. The V gene's germline CDR1 is SGHAT and CDR2 FQNNGV. The V segment lost 1 base and the J segment 9 bases; nucleotides outside the gene matches: 8. The CDR3 DNA sequence: TGTGCCAGCAGCTTAGGGGGACTAGGGGGTGGTGAGCAGTTCTTC. This codes for CASSLGGLGGGEQFF. The full variable domain, in which reference TRBV11-2 and TRBJ2-1 provide the parts outside the CDR3, is EAGVAQSPRYKIIEKRQSVAFWCNPISGHATLYWYQQILGQGPKLLIQFQNNGVVDDSQLPKDRFSAERLKGVDSTLKIQPAKLEDSAVYLCASSLGGLGGGEQFFGPGTRLTVL.

V gene TRBV5-1 combines with J gene TRBJ1-2; TRBD1 might be the D (6 bases). The ends were cut back, 0 bases at V and 0 bases at J, with 12 bases in the middle. CDR1 is SGHRS and CDR2 is YFSETQ in the germline V gene. The CDR3 covers 16 residues. CDR3 DNA: TGCGCCAGCAGCTTGGCCCCTGAGGGGGCTAACTATGGCTACACCTTC. It translates to CASSLAPEGANYGYTF.

The chain has TRBV11-3 and TRBJ2-1; 10 nucleotides match TRBD2. The CDR3 consists of 17 residues. V shed 8 bases, J shed 5 bases, and the junction held 15 bases outside the gene matches. Germline V lookup: CDR1 SGHNT, CDR2 YENEEA. The CDR3 DNA reads as TGTGCCAGCTTAAGTAGCGGGGGGTGGGGAATTGACAATGAGCAGTTCTTC. This gives the protein CASLSSGGWGIDNEQFF.